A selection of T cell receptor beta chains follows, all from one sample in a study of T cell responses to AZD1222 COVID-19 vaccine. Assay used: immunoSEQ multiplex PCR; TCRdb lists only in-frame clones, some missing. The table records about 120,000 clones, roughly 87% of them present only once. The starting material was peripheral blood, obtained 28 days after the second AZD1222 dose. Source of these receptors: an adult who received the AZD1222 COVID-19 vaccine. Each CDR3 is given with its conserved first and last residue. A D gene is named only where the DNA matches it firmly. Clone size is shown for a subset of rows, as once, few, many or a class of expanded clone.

TGTGCCAGCAGCTTAGCAGCGGGGAGCCAAGAGACCCAGTACTTC,CASSLAAGSQETQYF,TRBD2,NA,TRBV7-6,TRBJ2-5
TGTGCCATCAGCAAAAGTCGGGACGGTTACAATGAGCAGTTCTTC,CAISKSRDGYNEQFF,NA,NA,TRBV10-3,TRBJ2-1
TGCGCCAGCAGTGTCAGGGTGAACACTGAAGCTTTCTTT,CASSVRVNTEAFF,NA,NA,TRBV10-2,TRBJ1-1
TGTGCCAGCAGTCCGCCGACAGGTTATAATTCACCCCTCCACTTT,CASSPPTGYNSPLHF,NA,few,TRBV2,TRBJ1-6
TGTGCCAGCAGTTTACTAGCGGGGGGCCGCAATGAGCAGTTCTTC,CASSLLAGGRNEQFF,TRBD2,NA,TRBV6-5,TRBJ2-1
TGTGCCAGCAGTTACTGGCCGCCCACGGGTCCTTATGGCTACACCTTC,CASSYWPPTGPYGYTF,NA,NA,TRBV6-5,TRBJ1-2
TGTGCCAGCAGTCGGGACTCCCACACCGGGGAGCTGTTTTTT,CASSRDSHTGELFF,NA,NA,TRBV2,TRBJ2-2
TGTGCCAGCAGCTTATCCTACCGGCCGGGACAGGGTTATTTCACCTTC,CASSLSYRPGQGYFTF,TRBD1,NA,TRBV7-6,TRBJ1-2
TGTGCCAGCAGCCCCAGGACAGGGAATAATTCACCCCTCCACTTT,CASSPRTGNNSPLHF,TRBD1,NA,TRBV6-6,TRBJ1-6
TGTGCCAGCAGGCGGCAGACAGGGGGCCATGGCTACACCTTC,CASRRQTGGHGYTF,TRBD1,NA,TRBV5-4,TRBJ1-2
TGTGCCAGCAGCCAAGGAAACACCATATATTTT,CASSQGNTIYF,NA,NA,TRBV11-2,TRBJ1-3
TGTGCCAGCAGGGACAGGGCCAGTTATCGAAATGGCTACACCTTC,CASRDRASYRNGYTF,TRBD1,once,TRBV6-5,TRBJ1-2
TGTGCCAGCAGCAATATTCGGGCTACTGGAAACACCATATATTTT,CASSNIRATGNTIYF,NA,NA,TRBV21-1,TRBJ1-3
TGCAGCGTTGAATTGACGGACCGTCGGCACTTC,CSVELTDRRHF,NA,NA,TRBV29-1,TRBJ2-7
TGCGCCAGCAGTTCAACAGGACGAACTGAAAAACTGTTTTTT,CASSSTGRTEKLFF,NA,NA,TRBV5-1,TRBJ1-4
TGTGCCAGCAGCCACAAGGGACTAGCGGGCGCAGGAGAGACCCAGTACTTC,CASSHKGLAGAGETQYF,TRBD2,once,TRBV4-2,TRBJ2-5
TGTGCCAGCACCTCCCGACAGGGTGGTGGCTACACCTTC,CASTSRQGGGYTF,TRBD1,NA,TRBV7-2,TRBJ1-2
TGTGCCAGCAGCGTAGAAGGGGCTATGAACACTGAAGCTTTCTTT,CASSVEGAMNTEAFF,NA,NA,TRBV9,TRBJ1-1
TGTGCCAGTAGTCAACAGGGGGCGGTCAATCAGCCCCAGCATTTT,CASSQQGAVNQPQHF,TRBD1,NA,TRBV19,TRBJ1-5
TGCGCCAGCAGCCTCGCCTCCGGGACAGGGATTTCTACTAATGAAAAACTGTTTTTT,CASSLASGTGISTNEKLFF,TRBD1,NA,TRBV4-1,TRBJ1-4
TGTGCCAGCAGTTTTCGCATACCCACTGGCTACACCTTC,CASSFRIPTGYTF,NA,NA,TRBV12-3/TRBV12-4,TRBJ1-2
TGTGCCAGCAGCTTATATTCATCTGTGGGGACTCCTGAAAAACTGTTTTTT,CASSLYSSVGTPEKLFF,NA,NA,TRBV7-9,TRBJ1-4
TGTGCCAGCAGCCAGGGGACAGGGACGGGGGAGCAGTTCTTC,CASSQGTGTGEQFF,TRBD1,once,TRBV7-6,TRBJ2-1
TGTGCCAGCTCACCACGACAGGGCGACGAGCAGTACTTC,CASSPRQGDEQYF,TRBD1,few,TRBV18,TRBJ2-7
TGTGCCATCAGGCCGGAATCTGGGGCCAACGTCCTGACTTTC,CAIRPESGANVLTF,NA,NA,TRBV10-3,TRBJ2-6
TGTGCCAGCAGCTACGGACCATCCTACGAGCAGTACTTC,CASSYGPSYEQYF,NA,NA,TRBV5-5,TRBJ2-7
TGCGCCAGCAGTCACGCCAGGGACAGGTCGTTGGGCAATCAGCCCCAGCATTTT,CASSHARDRSLGNQPQHF,TRBD1,NA,TRBV23-1,TRBJ1-5
TGTGCCAGCAGTTTGATCAGGAATGAAGCTTTCTTT,CASSLIRNEAFF,NA,NA,TRBV28,TRBJ1-1
TGTGCCAGCAGCCAGGACCCGGACGACGAGCAGTACTTC,CASSQDPDDEQYF,NA,few,TRBV7-9,TRBJ2-7
TGTGCCAGCAGGCCCAGGGGTCCCACCGGGGAGCTGTTTTTT,CASRPRGPTGELFF,NA,NA,TRBV2,TRBJ2-2
TGTGCCAGCAGTTTATCTGGACAGCTAGAAGAAGCTTTCTTT,CASSLSGQLEEAFF,NA,NA,TRBV27,TRBJ1-1
TGCGCCAGCAGCTTAGGGACAGGAAACATTCAGTACTTC,CASSLGTGNIQYF,TRBD1,NA,TRBV5-1,TRBJ2-4
TGTGCCAGCAGTGATCTCTGGAGCTACACCTTC,CASSDLWSYTF,NA,NA,TRBV6-1,TRBJ1-2
TGTGCCAGTGGACTGGACCGGGGTTTCACTGAAGCTTTCTTT,CASGLDRGFTEAFF,NA,NA,TRBV19,TRBJ1-1
TGCAGCGTTCGGGACAGTTACAATCAGCCCCAGCATTTT,CSVRDSYNQPQHF,TRBD1,NA,TRBV29-1,TRBJ1-5
TGTGCCAGCAGCTTAGAGCCCCGGGGTATCTATGGCTACACCTTC,CASSLEPRGIYGYTF,NA,NA,TRBV7-2,TRBJ1-2
TGTGCCAGCAGTTACTCGGGGGAGGTTGAAGCTTTCTTT,CASSYSGEVEAFF,NA,few,TRBV6-5,TRBJ1-1
TGTGCCACCAGGGGGGTCGCCACTGAAGCTTTCTTT,CATRGVATEAFF,NA,once,TRBV24-1,TRBJ1-1
TGTGCCAGCAGCTACAACAGGGGAACTGGCTACACCTTC,CASSYNRGTGYTF,TRBD1,NA,TRBV13,TRBJ1-2
TGTGCTAGTGGTTTGGTATTGTTCCCGGGACAGAAAATCACCGGGGAGCTGTTTTTT,CASGLVLFPGQKITGELFF,TRBD1,NA,TRBV12-5,TRBJ2-2
TGTGCCAGCACCCAGGGGGCGCGTACCGGGGAGCTGTTTTTT,CASTQGARTGELFF,TRBD1,NA,TRBV9,TRBJ2-2
TGTGCCAGCAGCGTAGCCAGCAGGGGGCTCACAGATACGCAGTATTTT,CASSVASRGLTDTQYF,TRBD1,NA,TRBV9,TRBJ2-3
TGTGCCAGCAGCCTAGAGACAGGTCGCGAAAAACTGTTTTTT,CASSLETGREKLFF,NA,NA,TRBV7-2,TRBJ1-4
TGTGCCAGCAGCTCACACCCGAACAGACAGCTTCCGCCTAGGTATGGCTACACCTTC,CASSSHPNRQLPPRYGYTF,NA,NA,TRBV5-4,TRBJ1-2
TGTGCCAGCAGCCGAGGGCGGGGACAGGGAAGCGGATATGGCTACACCTTC,CASSRGRGQGSGYGYTF,NA,NA,TRBV21-1,TRBJ1-2
TGTGCCAGCAGCGCGGACAGGGGGATTAGGTCCTACGAGCAGTACTTC,CASSADRGIRSYEQYF,TRBD1,few,TRBV2,TRBJ2-7
TGTGCCAGCAGCTTAACCGCTTTAAACGCTGAAGCTTTCTTT,CASSLTALNAEAFF,NA,NA,TRBV11-3,TRBJ1-1
TGTGCCAGCAGTTTATTTGGGATCAATCAGCCCCAGCATTTT,CASSLFGINQPQHF,NA,NA,TRBV27,TRBJ1-5
TGTGCCAGCAGTGAATTTGCAGGGGGCAGAGGTATTACTGAAGCTTTCTTT,CASSEFAGGRGITEAFF,TRBD1,NA,TRBV2,TRBJ1-1
TGTGCCATCAACCCGGGACAGGGGGATTACGAGCAGTACTTC,CAINPGQGDYEQYF,TRBD1,NA,TRBV10-3,TRBJ2-7
TGTGCCAGCAGCAAGCGGGGGGGGAGCACCGGGGAGCTGTTTTTT,CASSKRGGSTGELFF,TRBD2,NA,TRBV6-2/TRBV6-3,TRBJ2-2